This T cell receptor (beta chain) comes out of a study of cytomegalovirus exposure and HLA in healthy donors. Primers: 60 Vbeta forward and 13 Jbeta reverse. Using immunoSEQ multiplex PCR, the repertoire was profiled, and TCRdb retains in-frame clones only, with some absent. The sample holds about 93,000 clones; 65% are singletons and the top ten take 5.9%. General study findings and limits: Immune exposure data for these donors was limited to CMV serostatus.

As for the donors, each was a healthy bone marrow donor. As regards this clone: Its antigen is still unknown.

With 6 bases removed from V and 9 bases from J, the gap between germline ends came to 12 bases. There are 12 residues in the CDR3. The germline V gene encodes CDR1 SGHTA and CDR2 FQGTGA. What was sequenced was PBMCs. The V gene is TRBV7-3, the J gene TRBJ2-1, with D possibly matching TRBD2 (6 bases). The sequence was obtained from a boy between 5 and 17 years old in good health and CMV-seropositive. DNA for the CDR3: TGTGCCAGCAGTGACCCCGGGGGTGAGCAGTTCTTC. Protein sequence: CASSDPGGEQFF.